This passage covers 3 T cell receptor beta chains from one sample sequenced in a study of T cells in Graves' hyperthyroidism and ophthalmopathy. From RNA transcripts, TCR beta CDR3 regions were amplified. First-round RT-PCR with HTBI primers amplified the TCR CDR3 region. MiXCR was run by TCRdb on the multiplex PCR reads, yielding one entry per CDR3 protein. The top ten hold 15% to 19% of the sample, which has 550,000 to 800,000 distinct CDR3 sequences, about 18% seen once. The sequencing sample was made of blood. Receptor source: a man aged 45-60 years with Graves' hyperthyroidism.

The V and J genes are TRBV15 and TRBJ1-5, with a tentative D call TRBD1 (5 bases). Germline-derived CDR1 and CDR2 are LNHNV and YYDKDF (reference sequence). V lost 7 bases, J lost 1 base, and 26 bases lay in between. The CDR3 totals 19 residues. The CDR3 nucleotides read TGTGCCACCACTGCCTTTGGGGCAGCCGACGGCGGGAGCAATCAGCCCCAGCATTTT. This sequence encodes CATTAFGAADGGSNQPQHF. Filled out from reference TRBV15 and TRBJ1-5, the complete variable domain reads DAMVIQNPRYQVTQFGKPVTLSCSQTLNHNVMYWYQQKSSQAPKLLFHYYDKDFNNEADTPDNFQSRRPNTSFCFLDIRSPGLGDTAMYLCATTAFGAADGGSNQPQHFGDGTRLSIL.

This clonotype was counted ten times or more. CDR3 sequence (DNA): TGTGCCAGCAGTTACAGGGGCGGGACTACAGATGAGCAGTTCTTC. Residues: CASSYRGGTTDEQFF. V and J are TRBV6-5 and TRBJ2-1; TRBD2 aligns across 7 bases. Germline CDR1 reads MNHEY; CDR2 reads SVGAGI. The V gene end was trimmed by 2 bases and the J gene end by 8 bases; junction bases not matched to a gene: 9. The CDR3 consists of 15 residues.

J is TRBJ2-7 and V is TRBV6-9; D might be TRBD1 (5 bases). Germline V lookup: CDR1 MNHGY, CDR2 SVAAGI. Trimming cost V 6 bases and J 5 bases, with 14 bases left between them. This CDR3 is 13 amino acids long. The CDR3 region is CASSDSDRNEQYF. DNA for the CDR3: TGTGCCAGCAGCGATTCCGACAGAAACGAGCAGTACTTC.